These 25 T cell receptor beta chains were sequenced from one sample in a study of blood T cell repertoires in COVID-19. Assay: immunoSEQ multiplex PCR; the TCRdb copy retains only in-frame clones and omits some. The sample has roughly 380,000 clones; roughly 87% are singletons. What was sequenced was peripheral blood. The receptors here all came from a woman aged 55-69 years with COVID-19, enrolled during active disease.

V usage is TRBV3-1 (or the pseudogene TRBV3-2) and J usage is TRBJ1-5; the match to TRBD1 covers 10 bases. From germline, CDR1 is LGHDT and CDR2 YNNKEL (reference sequence). The CDR3 contains 14 residues. J lost 15 bases, V lost 4 bases, and 12 bases had no gene match. The CDR3 reads CASSLGQGGNILHF. The CDR3 nucleotides read TGTGCCAGCAGCCTCGGACAGGGGGGTAATATCTTGCATTTT.

The chain employs TRBV7-9 and TRBJ2-6; the match to TRBD1 covers 12 bases. The length of the CDR3 is 18 residues. Germline V gene lookup returns CDR1 SEHNR and CDR2 FQNEAQ (reference sequence). V shed 2 bases and J 4 bases; nucleotides not matched to a gene: 6. DNA for the CDR3: TGTGCCAGCAGCTTACCGGGACAGGGGGCTTCCGGGGCCAACGTCCTGACTTTC. This encodes CASSLPGQGASGANVLTF.

The rearrangement links TRBV27 to TRBJ2-1; 9 nucleotides align to TRBD1. In germline, CDR1 is MNHEY, CDR2 SMNVEV (reference sequence). With 10 bases clipped from V and 4 bases from J, the junction kept 5 bases outside the gene matches. CDR3 length equals 13 residues. The CDR3 reads CATGTGFYNEQFF. CDR3 nucleotide sequence: TGTGCCACCGGGACAGGGTTTTACAATGAGCAGTTCTTC.

This chain links TRBV4-2 with TRBJ2-1, with 8 nucleotides matching TRBD2. This CDR3 is 16 amino acids long. Germline loops: CDR1 LGHNA, CDR2 YNFKEQ. J was trimmed by 5 bases and V by 4 bases; bases with no gene match: 10. The CDR3 region is CASSPAGAGADNEQFF. CDR3 in DNA: TGTGCCAGCAGCCCAGCTGGAGCGGGGGCGGACAATGAGCAGTTCTTC.

This chain connects TRBV5-1 to TRBJ1-2, with 8 bases fitting TRBD1. The CDR3 spans 15 residues. V was pared by 1 base and J by 0 bases, with 2 bases of the junction left unmatched. Germline CDR1 SGHRS, CDR2 YFSETQ. CDR3 sequence (DNA): TGCGCCAGCAGCTTGACAGGGGGTACTAACTATGGCTACACCTTC. Protein: CASSLTGGTNYGYTF.

The chain recombines TRBV28 with TRBJ1-1; D is ambiguous. The CDR3 length is 12 residues. Germline V gene data show CDR1 as MDHEN and CDR2 as SYDVKM. The ends were cut back, 2 bases at V and 2 bases at J, with 3 bases in the middle. Written as DNA, the CDR3 is TGTGCCAGCAGTTTAGTAAACACTGAAGCTTTCTTT. It codes for CASSLVNTEAFF.

The chain links TRBV5-1 to TRBJ2-7; D is possibly TRBD1 (5 bases). The germline V gene has CDR1 SGHRS and CDR2 YFSETQ. The CDR3 loop spans 13 amino acids. V was trimmed by 1 base and J by 5 bases, leaving 10 bases between them. The CDR3 coding sequence is TGCGCCAGCAGCTTGCAGGGATACGACGAGCAGTACTTC. Translated: CASSLQGYDEQYF. Drawing the rest from reference TRBV5-1 and TRBJ2-7, the complete variable domain is KAGVTQTPRYLIKTRGQQVTLSCSPISGHRSVSWYQQTPGQGLQFLFEYFSETQRNKGNFPGRFSGRQFSNSRSEMNVSTLELGDSALYLCASSLQGYDEQYFGPGTRLTVT.

This chain links TRBV5-4 with TRBJ1-2, with 7 positions matching TRBD1. V lost 5 bases to trimming and J lost 4 bases; unmatched junction nucleotides: 5. CDR3 length equals 13 residues. CDR1 and CDR2 (germline): SGHNT, YYREEE (reference sequence). The CDR3 loop is CASRWGQRYGYTF. The CDR3, as DNA: TGTGCCAGCAGGTGGGGACAGCGCTATGGCTACACCTTC.

The V and J genes are TRBV28 and TRBJ1-4; possibly TRBD1 for D (5 bases). V was cut by 6 bases and J by 5 bases, with 16 bases left in between. This CDR3 has 15 amino acids. The germline V gene has CDR1 MDHEN and CDR2 SYDVKM. This CDR3 is CASSSPGRGNEKLFF. DNA for the CDR3: TGTGCCAGCAGCTCCCCAGGACGGGGGAATGAAAAACTGTTTTTT.

This clone has only one observation. This chain uses TRBV28 with TRBJ1-6; TRBD1 is a possible D gene (5 bases). Trimming removed 7 bases at V and 0 bases at J, with 13 bases between. Germline CDR1 is MDHEN and CDR2 is SYDVKM. The CDR3 length is 16 residues. The CDR3: CASTIGGGSYNSPLHF. The CDR3 region has the DNA TGTGCCAGCACCATCGGCGGGGGCTCCTATAATTCACCCCTCCACTTT.

The V gene is TRBV28, the J gene TRBJ1-3, with a possible D match to TRBD1 (5 bases). Looked up from germline, CDR1 is MDHEN and CDR2 is SYDVKM. V was cut by 2 bases and J by 3 bases, with 8 bases left in between. CDR3 length: 14 amino acids. The CDR3 nucleotides are TGTGCCAGCAGTTTACAGGGCAGTGGAAACACCATATATTTT. It is translated as CASSLQGSGNTIYF.

The chain is built from TRBV3-1 (or the pseudogene TRBV3-2) and TRBJ2-5; 8 nucleotides match TRBD2. The CDR3 sequence is 16 residues long. CDR1 is LGHDT and CDR2 is YNNKEL in the germline V gene (reference sequence). V lost 4 bases, J lost 4 bases, and 11 bases stayed unmatched. The CDR3 region is CASSPNTWTSRETQYF. The CDR3 coding sequence is TGTGCCAGCAGCCCAAATACTTGGACTAGCAGAGAGACCCAGTACTTC.

The chain employs TRBV20-1 and TRBJ1-2; 8 positions match TRBD1. Germline V CDR1 and CDR2: DFQATT, SNEGSKA (reference sequence). The ends lost 8 bases at V and 8 bases at J; junction bases unmatched: 4. CDR3 length: 10 residues. The CDR3 region has the DNA TGCAGTACAGGGGGTGTGGGCTACACCTTC. This gives the protein CSTGGVGYTF.

The genes are TRBV4-1 and TRBJ2-7; 7 bases align to TRBD2. Germline CDR1 MGHRA, CDR2 YSYEKL. The CDR3 is made up of 13 amino acids. V was pared by 2 bases and J by 6 bases, with 4 bases of the junction left unmatched. Here the CDR3 DNA reads TGCGCCAGCAGCCAACCGACTAGCCGCGAGCAGTACTTC. It encodes CASSQPTSREQYF.

The V and J genes are TRBV28 and TRBJ1-2; D remains unclear. Germline V gene data show CDR1 as MDHEN and CDR2 as SYDVKM. The CDR3 is 14 residues long. V lost 1 base to trimming and J lost 2 bases, with 8 bases between them. This chain's CDR3 is CASSLSGVNYGYTF. CDR3 nucleotides: TGTGCCAGCAGTTTATCGGGAGTGAACTATGGCTACACCTTC.

This chain uses TRBV7-2 with TRBJ2-7; 8 nucleotides line up with TRBD1. The V gene's germline CDR1 is SGHTA and CDR2 FQGNSA. CDR3 length: 16 residues. V dropped 5 bases and J dropped 0; count of bases not matched to a gene: 9. CDR3 DNA: TGTGCCAGCAGCCCATCAGGGGGCAGGAGCTCCTACGAGCAGTACTTC. Protein product: CASSPSGGRSSYEQYF.

The DNA of the CDR3 is TGTGCCAGCAGCCAACGGACAGGGGATCAGCCCCAGCATTTT. Its protein product is CASSQRTGDQPQHF. The genes are TRBV3-1 (or the pseudogene TRBV3-2) and TRBJ1-5; 9 bases are a match to TRBD1. There are 14 residues in the CDR3. V shed 2 bases, J shed 5 bases, and the junction held 1 base outside the gene matches. CDR1 is LGHDT, CDR2 YNNKEL, per germline (reference sequence).

The chain uses TRBV4-1 and TRBJ2-1, with 9 bases identical to TRBD2. Germline V gene lookup returns CDR1 MGHRA and CDR2 YSYEKL. Losses at the gene ends were 0 bases for V and 4 bases for J; bases not matched to a gene: 4. The CDR3 has 16 amino acids. CDR3 DNA: TGCGCCAGCAGCCAAGAGAGGCGGGGGGGTTACAATGAGCAGTTCTTC. It specifies CASSQERRGGYNEQFF.

The chain has TRBV4-1 and TRBJ1-6, with TRBD1 matching over 7 bases. Germline V gives CDR1 MGHRA, CDR2 YSYEKL. Trimming cost V 3 bases and J 0 bases; bases outside gene matches: 14. The CDR3 covers 20 residues. CDR3 protein: CASSQHLRTGTSSYNSPLHF. The CDR3, as DNA: TGCGCCAGCAGCCAGCACCTACGGACAGGCACTAGCTCCTATAATTCACCCCTCCACTTT.

V gene TRBV30 combines with J gene TRBJ2-3; TRBD2 aligns across 13 bases. Germline V CDR1 and CDR2: GTSNPN, SVGIG (reference sequence). There are 14 residues in the CDR3. The V and J ends lost 3 bases and 7 bases, in that order; junction bases with no gene match: 4. The CDR3 is CAWRTSGGANTQYF. CDR3 coding DNA: TGTGCCTGGAGAACTAGCGGGGGGGCAAATACGCAGTATTTT.

J is TRBJ2-2 and V is TRBV6-5, with D possibly TRBD2 on 5 matching bases. Germline values: CDR1 MNHEY, CDR2 SVGAGI. The CDR3 consists of 13 residues. With 5 bases removed from V and 3 bases from J, the gap between germline ends came to 7 bases. The CDR3: CASSRRYTGELFF. The CDR3 DNA is TGTGCCAGCAGTAGGAGGTACACCGGGGAGCTGTTTTTT.

This clone came up a few times. J is TRBJ1-6 and V is TRBV7-9; 8 nucleotides align to TRBD1. V lost 3 bases, J lost 7 bases, and 8 bases stayed unmatched. Germline CDR1 reads SEHNR; CDR2 reads FQNEAQ (reference sequence). The CDR3 is 16 residues long. The CDR3 DNA reads TGTGCCAGCAGCTTGACCGACAGGGGTTACAATTCACCCCTCCACTTT. It specifies CASSLTDRGYNSPLHF.

This chain uses TRBV19 with TRBJ1-4; TRBD1 matches 8 bases. The V gene's germline CDR1 is LNHDA and CDR2 SQIVND (reference sequence). V shed 5 bases, J shed 8 bases, and the junction held 10 bases outside the gene matches. CDR3 length: 15 residues. The CDR3 spells CASSGGQAGAEKLFF. In nucleotides, the CDR3 is TGTGCCAGTAGTGGGGGACAGGCGGGGGCAGAAAAACTGTTTTTT.

This chain connects TRBV2 to TRBJ2-4; 8 nucleotides match TRBD1. The V segment lost 7 bases and the J segment 8 bases; nucleotides outside the gene matches: 4. CDR1 and CDR2 from the germline V gene are SNHLY and FYNNEI. The CDR3 has 12 amino acids. For the CDR3, the DNA is TGTGCCAGCACCCCGGACAGGGACATTCAGTACTTC. This encodes CASTPDRDIQYF.

The V call is TRBV5-1, the J call TRBJ2-1, with 11 nucleotides matching TRBD1. There are 15 residues in the CDR3. The germline CDR1 and CDR2 sequences are SGHRS and YFSETQ. Unmatched junction bases numbered 4, after V lost 4 bases and J lost 4 bases. The CDR3 region is CASSAGQGAYNEQFF. DNA for the CDR3: TGCGCCAGCAGCGCCGGACAGGGGGCATACAATGAGCAGTTCTTC.